These T cell receptor beta chains were read from a single sample in a study of CD8 T cells in ankylosing spondylitis. Via MiXCR, TCRdb re-called the 5' RACE reads, giving one row per CDR3 protein. The sample gives about 220,000 distinct CDR3 sequences, more than 5.5% of which show up once; 12% to 15% is in the top ten. What was sequenced was blood, either unsorted or a sorted T cell fraction (not recorded which). The receptors originated from a male donor with ankylosing spondylitis. The CDR3 runs from the conserved cysteine through the conserved F or W. The order of the fields is D gene, clone size, V gene, J gene, CDR3 length, CDR3 protein. A D gene is named only where the DNA matches it firmly. The listing skips clone size in some rows; elsewhere it reads once, few, many or a size class.

TRBD1	many	TRBV7-8	TRBJ2-6	19	CASSFLKTGVSSGANVLTF
-	few	TRBV6-1	TRBJ2-3	16	CASRRGPKLLTDTQYF
-	many	TRBV27	TRBJ2-1	10	CASIGNEQFF
TRBD2	many	TRBV29-1	TRBJ2-1	16	CSVGALAGGLYNEQFF
TRBD1	many	TRBV6-1	TRBJ2-1	15	CAIGQVRGRYNEQFF
TRBD1	many	TRBV7-2	TRBJ2-7	14	CASSSGTGTYEQYF
-	many	TRBV7-9	TRBJ1-1	13	CASSVGQNTEAFF
-	many	TRBV4-2	TRBJ1-5	15	CASNYGGDLNQPQHF
-	few	TRBV6-2/TRBV6-3	TRBJ2-7	16	CAASRALGPLSYEQYF
-	many	TRBV2	TRBJ2-3	14	CATPGSGDTDTQYF
-	few	TRBV6-2/TRBV6-3	TRBJ2-1	14	CASRRRLALGEQFF
-	many	TRBV14	TRBJ2-7	15	CASSLGMASYYEQYF
TRBD2	few	TRBV27	TRBJ2-3	15	CASNELAGESDTQYF
TRBD1	many	TRBV4-3	TRBJ2-7	15	CASSQERAGGYEQYF
-	many	TRBV7-9	TRBJ1-2	13	CASSLVPADGYTF
TRBD1	few	TRBV20-1	TRBJ2-7	11	CSAPTGYEQYF
TRBD2	many	TRBV4-1	TRBJ2-7	15	CASSQVPSGRSEQYF
-	many	TRBV9	TRBJ1-6	13	CASSVGSGQSLHF
TRBD2	many	TRBV6-5	TRBJ2-1	16	CASSSASGGALNEQFF
TRBD2	many	TRBV2	TRBJ2-3	15	CASSDLTSETDTQYF
-	-	TRBV20-1	TRBJ1-5	14	CSARDWTDNQPQHF
-	-	TRBV7-6	TRBJ2-3	15	CASSVGHLRLDTQYF
TRBD2	many	TRBV29-1	TRBJ2-3	13	CSVSGRVKDTQYF
TRBD2	many	TRBV20-1	TRBJ2-1	15	CSARDGLVPYNEQFF
TRBD1	many	TRBV5-1	TRBJ2-7	16	CASSIRPGQGAHEQYF
-	-	TRBV7-3	TRBJ2-2	16	CASSQASIGYTGELFF
TRBD1	-	TRBV20-1	TRBJ1-2	12	CSAIGTAYGYTF
TRBD2	few	TRBV14	TRBJ2-7	14	CASSQRSGTSEQYF
-	many	TRBV6-2/TRBV6-3	TRBJ2-1	12	CASRKGWYEQFF
TRBD1	many	TRBV14	TRBJ2-1	16	CASSRGWTGGYNEQFF
-	-	TRBV27	TRBJ1-2	15	CASSRTGVLYDGYTF
-	-	TRBV13	TRBJ2-2	15	CASSHGGTNTGELFF
-	many	TRBV4-2	TRBJ2-7	14	CASSQRSSRYEQYF
-	-	TRBV10-1	TRBJ1-1	16	CASSESIILGRTEAFF
TRBD2	many	TRBV28	TRBJ2-5	16	CASSLALAGVSETQYF
TRBD1	many	TRBV20-1	TRBJ1-1	15	CSARDLTGVNTEAFF
-	few	TRBV11-2	TRBJ2-2	13	CASSLVYTGELFF
TRBD2	many	TRBV5-8	TRBJ2-3	18	CASSPPWTSGSGTDTQYF
-	many	TRBV4-1	TRBJ2-1	14	CASSPPGAYNEQFF
-	few	TRBV4-1	TRBJ1-2	15	CASSQVALFNYGYTF
-	-	TRBV19	TRBJ2-5	14	CASSVTGTQETQYF
-	many	TRBV7-2	TRBJ1-1	16	CASSLVLGAMNTEAFF
TRBD1	many	TRBV5-1	TRBJ2-7	16	CASSLGQGGPFYEQYF
-	-	TRBV28	TRBJ1-1	13	CASNPGEGPVAFF
TRBD2	many	TRBV20-1	TRBJ2-7	16	CSAPNPTSGGPYEQYF
TRBD1	many	TRBV24-1	TRBJ1-5	15	CATSDGQGGGQPQHF
TRBD2	many	TRBV15	TRBJ2-2	19	CATSRLPSSGSANTGELFF
-	many	TRBV12-3/TRBV12-4	TRBJ2-6	13	CAIQGTGANVLTF
-	many	TRBV12-3/TRBV12-4	TRBJ2-4	14	CASSWGGSKNIQYF
-	many	TRBV7-6	TRBJ1-4	14	CASSPNRFGEKLFF
TRBD1	many	TRBV27	TRBJ2-1	14	CASSLTGTDNEQFF